These T cell receptor beta chains were read from a single sample in a study of blood T cells in healthy people across ages. TCRdb itself ran the 5' RACE reads through MiXCR, one entry per CDR3 protein. The profile shows some 900,000 distinct CDR3 sequences, approximately 49% of them singletons. The specimen sequenced was blood. Source of these receptors: a man aged 30 to 39 in good health. Each CDR3 is given with its conserved first and last residue. The D gene is left open where the match is weak. Size tells how often a clone was seen (once, few, many) or the class of an expanded clone, and some rows leave it out.

>.|TRBV7-3|TRBD2|TRBJ2-1
TGTGCCAGCAGCTTGCTTCCCAGCGGGGGGGGTATAAACAATGAGCAGTTCTTC
CASSLLPSGGGINNEQFF
>.|TRBV7-2|TRBD1|TRBJ2-4
TGTGCCAGCAGCGCAGGGGGCGCTAAAAACATTCAGTACTTC
CASSAGGAKNIQYF
>.|TRBV4-1|TRBD1|TRBJ2-5
TGCGCCAGCAGCCTCGGACAGGGTGGCTTCTCAAGGGAGACCCAGTACTTC
CASSLGQGGFSRETQYF
>few|TRBV6-1|.|TRBJ1-2
TGTGCCAGCCTTTCCGGCCCCAGCCCCAACTATGGCTACACCTTC
CASLSGPSPNYGYTF
>.|TRBV12-3/TRBV12-4|.|TRBJ2-6
TGTGCCAGCAGTTTATTTGGACTATCTGGGGCCAACGTCCTGACTTTC
CASSLFGLSGANVLTF
>.|TRBV6-1|.|TRBJ2-1
TGTGCCAGCAGTGGCCGACCGGGCCCCCAAAACAATGAGCAGTTCTTC
CASSGRPGPQNNEQFF
>many|TRBV3-1|.|TRBJ2-5
TGTGCCAGCAGCCAAGCCAGGGACGCGACCCAGTACTTC
CASSQARDATQYF
>.|TRBV7-2|TRBD1|TRBJ2-1
TGTGCCAGCAGCTTAGGACAGGGGGCTCACAATGACCAGTTCTTC
CASSLGQGAHNDQFF
>.|TRBV7-3|.|TRBJ2-1
TGTGCCAGCAGCGCGGGGGCTAGCTCCTACAATGAGCAGTTCTTC
CASSAGASSYNEQFF
>.|TRBV7-2|.|TRBJ1-1
TGTGCCAGCAGCTTAACGTCCGCAGGACCGACTGAAGCTTTCTTT
CASSLTSAGPTEAFF
>.|TRBV2|.|TRBJ2-7
TGTGCCAGCAGTGACTCCCCAGACCCTCTCTACGAGCAGTACTTC
CASSDSPDPLYEQYF
>.|TRBV6-1|TRBD1|TRBJ1-2
TGTGCCAGCAGGACCGGGACAGGGGATGTCTATGGCTACACCTTC
CASRTGTGDVYGYTF
>.|TRBV6-5|.|TRBJ2-1
TGTGCCAGCAGTTACTCGACGGATAGGAACAATGAGCAGTTCTTC
CASSYSTDRNNEQFF
>few|TRBV27|.|TRBJ1-4
TGTGCCAGCAGTTTATCCGCTGGGGGTGGGGGGGAAAAACTGTTTTTT
CASSLSAGGGGEKLFF
>.|TRBV7-2|.|TRBJ2-3
TGTGCCAGCAGCTTCGGGGAATATACGCAGTATTTT
CASSFGEYTQYF
>.|TRBV7-9|TRBD1|TRBJ2-1
TGTGCCAGCAGCTTTGTCCGGGACAGGGGGCCGAATGAGCAGTTCTTC
CASSFVRDRGPNEQFF
>.|TRBV27|.|TRBJ2-1
TGTGCCAGCAGTACCACCGGGAAAAAGCAGTTCTTC
CASSTTGKKQFF
>few|TRBV11-3|.|TRBJ2-2
TGTGCCAGCAGCTTGACGGGGGACGGGGAGCTGTTTTTT
CASSLTGDGELFF
>.|TRBV6-6|.|TRBJ1-1
TGTGCCAGCAGGGGGATGAACACTGAAGCTTTCTTT
CASRGMNTEAFF
>.|TRBV5-1|.|TRBJ2-2
TGCGCCAGCAGCCCCTCGACAGGGAACACCGGGGAGCTGTTTTTT
CASSPSTGNTGELFF